This T cell receptor beta chain is from a study of a mutant IDH1 vaccine in newly diagnosed glioma. For the study at large: With temozolomide cycles, or 4-6 weeks after radiotherapy alone, vaccination was started.

Findings and caveats of the study: Shifts in the top peripheral T cell clonotypes seemed unrelated to pseudoprogression.

Germline V gene lookup returns CDR1 SGHVS and CDR2 FQNEAQ. This CDR3 is built from 15 residues. V lost 1 base and J 4 bases, leaving 13 bases between the germline ends. As for time point: week 23, last vaccination. Every single dose of the vaccine, 300 ug of mutant IDH1 20-mer peptide, came with topical imiquimod. Every donor had a new WHO grade 3 or 4 astrocytoma that was IDH1-mutant, with loss of nuclear ATRX. Sequencing was performed with immunoSEQ multiplex PCR; in TCRdb, only in-frame clones are kept and a portion is missing. The sample yields tens of thousands of clones, around 80% seen once. This clone is a singleton in its sample. Its antigen is unknown.

The genes are TRBV7-8 and TRBJ1-2; D gene uncertain. The sample consisted of PBMCs, taken from a glioma patient whose treatment included an IDH1 peptide vaccine. The TCR originated in a man in his thirties or forties with glioma. The chain's CDR3 is CASSLEGSFVYGYTF. DNA for the CDR3: TGTGCCAGCAGCTTAGAAGGCAGTTTTGTCTATGGCTACACCTTC.